A selection of T cell receptor beta chains follows, all from one sample in a study of blood T cell repertoires in COVID-19. Profiling relied on immunoSEQ multiplex PCR, and the TCRdb table lists in-frame clones only, not all of them. Of 430,000 or so clones in the sample, about 88% were seen once. The sequenced sample consisted of PBMCs or T cells enriched from blood (not recorded which). These receptors were collected from a woman between 18 and 30 years old who had been exposed to COVID-19. CDR3s include the opening cysteine and the closing phenylalanine or tryptophan. The order of the fields is clone size, CDR3 length, V gene, D gene, J gene, CDR3 protein, CDR3 DNA. A D gene is named only where the DNA matches it firmly. Only some rows state a clone size, as once, few, many or a class for expanded clones.

>NA|17|TRBV4-3|NA|TRBJ2-1
CASSARRRRERYNEQFF
TGCGCCAGCAGCGCCCGCAGACGAAGAGAGAGGTACAATGAGCAGTTCTTC
>NA|13|TRBV12-3/TRBV12-4|TRBD1|TRBJ2-7
CASSLGTGTEQYF
TGTGCCAGCAGTTTGGGGACAGGGACTGAGCAGTACTTC
>NA|13|TRBV2|NA|TRBJ2-1
CASSERGWDEQFF
TGTGCCAGCAGTGAACGCGGGTGGGATGAGCAGTTCTTC
>NA|14|TRBV28|NA|TRBJ1-1
CASSKRGQNTEAFF
TGTGCCAGCTCAAAGAGAGGCCAGAACACTGAAGCTTTCTTT
>NA|16|TRBV5-6|TRBD2|TRBJ2-2
CASSPGTSRVTGELFF
TGTGCCAGCAGCCCAGGGACTAGCAGGGTCACCGGGGAGCTGTTTTTT
>NA|16|TRBV7-6|TRBD1|TRBJ2-7
CASSLSGDRGFYEQYF
TGTGCCAGCAGCTTATCGGGGGACAGGGGGTTTTACGAGCAGTACTTC
>few|17|TRBV10-1|TRBD1|TRBJ1-1
CASSESAGTGGNTEAFF
TGCGCCAGCAGTGAGTCGGCCGGGACAGGGGGCAACACTGAAGCTTTCTTT
>NA|14|TRBV6-5|NA|TRBJ1-5
CASSREGGGQPQHF
TGTGCCAGCAGTAGGGAGGGGGGAGGTCAGCCCCAGCATTTT
>NA|16|TRBV18|TRBD1|TRBJ1-1
CASSSWDREGNTEAFF
TGTGCCAGCTCATCCTGGGACAGGGAGGGGAACACTGAAGCTTTCTTT
>NA|16|TRBV7-3|TRBD1|TRBJ2-5
CASSSTGGGRQETQYF
TGTGCCAGCAGCTCAACAGGGGGCGGGCGGCAAGAGACCCAGTACTTC
>few|17|TRBV27|NA|TRBJ2-2
CASSFDRGAHLTGELFF
TGTGCCAGCAGTTTTGATCGGGGGGCCCATCTGACCGGGGAGCTGTTTTTT
>NA|15|TRBV14|NA|TRBJ2-5
CASSQFRQMRETQYF
TGTGCCAGCAGCCAGTTCAGACAGATGAGGGAGACCCAGTACTTC
>NA|16|TRBV4-2|TRBD1|TRBJ1-2
CASSQTLQGAIYGYTF
TGTGCCAGCAGCCAAACTTTACAGGGGGCGATCTATGGCTACACCTTC
>NA|16|TRBV27|TRBD1|TRBJ1-5
CASSAQGTGGDQPQHF
TGTGCCAGCAGTGCCCAAGGGACAGGGGGCGATCAGCCCCAGCATTTT
>few|13|TRBV7-9|TRBD1|TRBJ2-7
CASSLDRSYEQYF
TGTGCCAGCAGCTTGGACAGGAGCTACGAGCAGTACTTC
>NA|19|TRBV11-3|TRBD1|TRBJ1-5
CASSPDSETGDLGNQPQHF
TGTGCCAGCAGCCCAGATTCTGAGACAGGGGATTTAGGCAATCAGCCCCAGCATTTT
>NA|15|TRBV18|TRBD1|TRBJ1-1
CASSPVQGASTEAFF
TGTGCCAGCTCACCAGTACAGGGGGCGAGCACTGAAGCTTTCTTT
>NA|15|TRBV28|TRBD1|TRBJ2-7
CASSPSGTGTYEQYF
TGTGCCAGCAGTCCGTCCGGGACAGGGACCTACGAGCAGTACTTC
>few|14|TRBV20-1|TRBD1|TRBJ1-2
CSASMGGRGQGYTF
TGCAGTGCTAGTATGGGAGGCAGGGGGCAAGGCTACACCTTC
>NA|15|TRBV5-1|TRBD2|TRBJ2-1
CARRTSGSRDNEQFF
TGCGCCAGGAGGACTAGCGGGAGTAGAGACAATGAGCAGTTCTTC
>NA|13|TRBV29-1|TRBD2|TRBJ2-3
CSVDSGRADTQYF
TGCAGCGTTGATAGCGGGAGGGCAGATACGCAGTATTTT
>NA|17|TRBV6-2/TRBV6-3|TRBD2|TRBJ2-7
CASSYPTFSGTLYEQYF
TGTGCCAGCAGTTACCCCACCTTTAGCGGGACCCTCTACGAGCAGTACTTC
>NA|15|TRBV19|TRBD2|TRBJ2-1
CASTLMGGGYNEQFF
TGTGCCAGTACCCTCATGGGCGGGGGTTACAATGAGCAGTTCTTC
>once|13|TRBV7-2|TRBD2|TRBJ2-7
CASRTSGSYEQYF
TGTGCCAGCCGAACTAGCGGGAGCTACGAGCAGTACTTC
>NA|17|TRBV6-1|TRBD1|TRBJ1-4
CASSEFLTGPTNEKLFF
TGTGCCAGCAGTGAATTTTTGACAGGGCCCACTAATGAAAAACTGTTTTTT
>NA|14|TRBV9|NA|TRBJ1-1
CASSEGHMNTEAFF
TGTGCCAGCAGCGAGGGACACATGAACACTGAAGCTTTCTTT
>NA|13|TRBV27|NA|TRBJ2-7
CASSFALAYEQYF
TGTGCCAGCAGTTTTGCCCTAGCCTACGAGCAGTACTTC
>NA|13|TRBV3-1/TRBV3-2|NA|TRBJ2-5
CASRTSPQETQYF
TGTGCCAGCAGAACGTCTCCCCAGGAGACCCAGTACTTC
>few|15|TRBV6-1|NA|TRBJ1-5
CASSEMEGVNQPQHF
TGTGCCAGCAGTGAAATGGAGGGAGTCAATCAGCCCCAGCATTTT
>NA|15|TRBV7-2|NA|TRBJ2-5
CASSLAPGMGETQYF
TGTGCCAGCAGCTTAGCGCCAGGGATGGGGGAGACCCAGTACTTC
>NA|16|TRBV6-5|NA|TRBJ2-5
CASSYSPVDKQETQYF
TGTGCCAGCAGTTACTCCCCCGTGGACAAACAAGAGACCCAGTACTTC
>NA|16|TRBV18|TRBD2|TRBJ2-3
CASSPSSGSSVDTQYF
TGTGCCAGCTCACCCTCTAGCGGGAGTTCCGTAGATACGCAGTATTTT
>NA|15|TRBV27|TRBD2|TRBJ2-7
CASSFLTSGTYEQYF
TGTGCCAGCAGTTTTCTCACTAGCGGGACCTACGAGCAGTACTTC
>NA|13|TRBV28|NA|TRBJ2-1
CASSFGSVAKQFF
TGTGCCAGCAGTTTTGGCAGCGTCGCCAAGCAGTTCTTC
>NA|13|TRBV18|NA|TRBJ2-5
CASQAAVQETQYF
TGTGCCAGCCAAGCAGCGGTCCAAGAGACCCAGTACTTC
>once|14|TRBV27|NA|TRBJ2-7
CASSSRTLTYEQYF
TGTGCCAGCAGTTCCAGGACACTAACCTACGAGCAGTACTTC
>NA|13|TRBV5-1|NA|TRBJ1-2
CASSLAYSDGYTF
TGCGCCAGCAGCTTGGCCTATTCGGATGGCTACACCTTC
>NA|14|TRBV6-6|TRBD1|TRBJ1-2
CASRKGQGNYGYTF
TGTGCCAGCCGTAAGGGACAGGGGAACTATGGCTACACCTTC
>NA|14|TRBV10-2|NA|TRBJ1-2
CASTPGEAIYGYTF
TGCGCCAGCACCCCCGGGGAGGCGATCTATGGCTACACCTTC
>once|16|TRBV7-8|NA|TRBJ1-6
CASSLDKLPYNSPLHF
TGTGCCAGCAGCTTGGACAAACTCCCCTATAATTCACCCCTCCACTTT
>NA|21|TRBV4-2|TRBD2|TRBJ2-5
CASTKGPPGGQRGTTQETQYF
TGTGCCAGCACTAAAGGACCGCCCGGCGGCCAGCGGGGGACCACCCAAGAGACCCAGTACTTC
>NA|14|TRBV9|TRBD1|TRBJ2-7
CASSVGQGNYEQYF
TGTGCCAGCAGCGTAGGACAGGGGAACTACGAGCAGTACTTC